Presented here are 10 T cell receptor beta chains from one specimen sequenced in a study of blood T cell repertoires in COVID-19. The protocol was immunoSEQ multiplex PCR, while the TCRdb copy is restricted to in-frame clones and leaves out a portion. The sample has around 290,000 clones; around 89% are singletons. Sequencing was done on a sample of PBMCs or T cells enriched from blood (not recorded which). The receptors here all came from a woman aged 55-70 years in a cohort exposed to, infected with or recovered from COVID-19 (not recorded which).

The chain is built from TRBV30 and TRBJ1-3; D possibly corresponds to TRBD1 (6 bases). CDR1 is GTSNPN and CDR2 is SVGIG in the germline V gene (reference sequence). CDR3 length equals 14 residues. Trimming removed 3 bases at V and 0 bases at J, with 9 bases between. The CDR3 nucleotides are TGTGCCTGGAGGGCCAGGGGCTCTGGAAACACCATATATTTT. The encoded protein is CAWRARGSGNTIYF.

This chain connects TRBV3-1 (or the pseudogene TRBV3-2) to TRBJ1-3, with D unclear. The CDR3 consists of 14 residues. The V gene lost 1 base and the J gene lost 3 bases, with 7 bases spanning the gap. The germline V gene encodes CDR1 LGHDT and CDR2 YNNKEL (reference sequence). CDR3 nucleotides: TGTGCCAGCAGCCAAGGGGCCATTGGAAACACCATATATTTT. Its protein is CASSQGAIGNTIYF.

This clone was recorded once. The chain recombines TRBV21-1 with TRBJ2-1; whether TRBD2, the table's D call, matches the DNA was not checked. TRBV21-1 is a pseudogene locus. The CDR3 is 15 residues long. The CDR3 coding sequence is TGTGCCAGCAGCAAAGTGCGGGACTACTACAATGAGCAGTTCTTC. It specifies CASSKVRDYYNEQFF.

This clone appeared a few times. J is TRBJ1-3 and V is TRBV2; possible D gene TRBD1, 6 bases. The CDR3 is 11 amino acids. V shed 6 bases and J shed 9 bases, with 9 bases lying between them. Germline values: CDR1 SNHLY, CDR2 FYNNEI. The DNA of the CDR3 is TGTGCCAGCAGAGTGACAGGCACCATATATTTT. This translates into CASRVTGTIYF.

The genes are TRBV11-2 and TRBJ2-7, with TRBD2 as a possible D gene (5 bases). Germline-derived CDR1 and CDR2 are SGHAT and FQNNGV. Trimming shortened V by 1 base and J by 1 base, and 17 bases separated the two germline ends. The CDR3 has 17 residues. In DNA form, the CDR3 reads TGTGCCAGCAGCTTAGTTTATAAAAGCGGAAAGTCCTACGAGCAGTACTTC. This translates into CASSLVYKSGKSYEQYF. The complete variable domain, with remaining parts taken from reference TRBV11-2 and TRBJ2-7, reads EAGVAQSPRYKIIEKRQSVAFWCNPISGHATLYWYQQILGQGPKLLIQFQNNGVVDDSQLPKDRFSAERLKGVDSTLKIQPAKLEDSAVYLCASSLVYKSGKSYEQYFGPGTRLTVT.

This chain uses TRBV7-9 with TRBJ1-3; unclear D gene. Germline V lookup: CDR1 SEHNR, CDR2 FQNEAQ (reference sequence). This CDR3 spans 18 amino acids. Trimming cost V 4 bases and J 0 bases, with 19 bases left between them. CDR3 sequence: CASSSLTVGLSSGNTIYF. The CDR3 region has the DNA TGTGCCAGCAGCTCCCTAACTGTGGGCCTTAGCTCTGGAAACACCATATATTTT. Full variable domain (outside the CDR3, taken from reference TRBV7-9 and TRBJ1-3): DTGVSQNPRHKITKRGQNVTFRCDPISEHNRLYWYRQTLGQGPEFLTYFQNEAQLEKSRLLSDRFSAERPKGSFSTLEIQRTEQGDSAMYLCASSSLTVGLSSGNTIYFGEGSWLTVV.

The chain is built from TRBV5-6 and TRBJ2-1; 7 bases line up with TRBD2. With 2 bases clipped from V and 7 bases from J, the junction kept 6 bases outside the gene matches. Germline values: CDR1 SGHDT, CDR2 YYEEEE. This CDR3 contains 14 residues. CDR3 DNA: TGTGCCAGCAGCTTATCAGGGAGGGTGAATGAGCAGTTCTTC. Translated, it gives CASSLSGRVNEQFF.

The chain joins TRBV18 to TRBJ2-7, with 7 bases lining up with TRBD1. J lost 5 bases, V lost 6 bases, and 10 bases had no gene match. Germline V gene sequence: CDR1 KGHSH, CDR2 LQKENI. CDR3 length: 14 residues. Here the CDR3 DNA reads TGTGCCAGCTCCGCTAGACAGGGTGTAGACGAGCAGTACTTC. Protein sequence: CASSARQGVDEQYF.

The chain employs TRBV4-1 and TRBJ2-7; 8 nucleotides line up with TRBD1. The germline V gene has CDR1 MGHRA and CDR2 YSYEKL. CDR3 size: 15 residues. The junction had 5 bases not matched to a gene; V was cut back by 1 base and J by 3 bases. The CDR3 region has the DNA TGCGCCAGCAGCCAAGGACATGGGACAGGCTACGAGCAGTACTTC. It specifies CASSQGHGTGYEQYF.

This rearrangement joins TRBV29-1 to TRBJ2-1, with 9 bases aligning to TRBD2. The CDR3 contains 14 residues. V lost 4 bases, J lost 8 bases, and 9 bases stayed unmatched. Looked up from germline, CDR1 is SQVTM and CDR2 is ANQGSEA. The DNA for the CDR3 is TGCAGCGTTGGCGGGACTAGCCCTGATGATGAGCAGTTCTTC. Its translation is CSVGGTSPDDEQFF.